Below are 20 T cell receptor beta chains sequenced from a single sample in a study of early stage breast cancer tumors. Profiled with immunoSEQ multiplex PCR; TCRdb holds only in-frame clones, not every one. The sample lists 25,000 to 35,000 clones, roughly three fifths occurring once. The sequenced sample consisted of breast tumor tissue. The source of these receptors is a person aged 50 to 59 with breast cancer.

This chain uses TRBV6-4 with TRBJ2-1; TRBD1 or TRBD2 may be the D gene (5 bases each). CDR3 length: 15 residues. From germline, CDR1 is MRHNA and CDR2 SNTAGT. V lost 5 bases to trimming and J lost 4 bases, with 15 bases between them. DNA for the CDR3: TGTGCCAGCAGTAAAGAAGCCGGGACGTACAATGAGCAGTTCTTC. Translating gives CASSKEAGTYNEQFF.

The V gene is TRBV5-1, the J gene TRBJ1-4; D remains unclear. Trimming pared 4 bases from V and 2 bases from J, leaving 15 bases between. Germline CDR1 reads SGHRS; CDR2 reads YFSETQ. CDR3 length equals 16 residues. The CDR3 nucleotides are TGCGCCAGCAGCCCACCCAAGGGTGGGACTAATGAAAAACTGTTTTTT. Protein sequence: CASSPPKGGTNEKLFF.

The V gene is TRBV7-8, the J gene TRBJ1-2; D is perhaps TRBD1 (6 bases). The V end lost 6 bases, the J end lost 4 bases, and 21 bases lay between the germline ends. The CDR3 is made up of 16 amino acids. Per germline, CDR1 SGHVS and CDR2 FQNEAQ. The CDR3 here is CASSSQPGALGYGYTF. The CDR3 DNA sequence: TGTGCCAGCAGTTCCCAGCCGGGGGCGTTAGGCTATGGCTACACCTTC.

This clone was counted a few times. The V and J genes are TRBV4-1 and TRBJ2-3; maybe TRBD1 (5 bases). The CDR3 spans 16 residues. Trimming took off 2 bases at V and 0 bases at J, with 12 bases between the two ends. CDR1 is MGHRA, CDR2 YSYEKL, per germline. The CDR3 sequence: CASSQTQDTSTDTQYF. CDR3 bases: TGCGCCAGCAGCCAAACACAGGACACTAGCACAGATACGCAGTATTTT.

The chain employs TRBV18 and TRBJ1-4; 8 nucleotides match TRBD1. The V gene's germline CDR1 is KGHSH and CDR2 LQKENI. Losses at the gene ends were 0 bases for V and 0 bases for J; bases not matched to a gene: 12. The CDR3 has 20 amino acids. CDR3 protein: CASSPPSWTGRLATNEKLFF. The CDR3 DNA reads as TGTGCCAGCTCACCACCATCTTGGACAGGGCGTCTTGCAACTAATGAAAAACTGTTTTTT.

This clone has just a few counts. The rearrangement joins TRBV5-4 to TRBJ2-7, with D perhaps TRBD1 (5 bases). V lost 4 bases and J 4 bases, leaving 6 bases between the germline ends. The CDR3 has 11 residues. Germline assignment: CDR1 SGHNT and CDR2 YYREEE (reference sequence). The CDR3 is CASSGAYEQYF. CDR3 DNA sequence: TGTGCCAGCAGCGGGGCTTACGAGCAGTACTTC.

Only a few counts were recorded for this clone. The chain couples TRBV19 to TRBJ1-1; D ambiguous. The CDR3 is 15 residues long. Germline-derived CDR1 and CDR2 are LNHDA and SQIVND (reference sequence). The ends were cut back, 3 bases at V and 1 base at J, with 12 bases in the middle. For the CDR3, the DNA is TGTGCCAGTAGTATGGAATGGACGGGGAACACTGAAGCTTTCTTT. Protein: CASSMEWTGNTEAFF.

This clone appeared a single time. V is TRBV19 and J is TRBJ1-1, with 7 nucleotides matching TRBD1. The CDR3 has 18 residues. V shed 5 bases and J 0 bases; nucleotides not matched to a gene: 15. Germline lookup yields CDR1 LNHDA and CDR2 SQIVND (reference sequence). CDR3 sequence (DNA): TGTGCCAGTAGTTTACGCATCTCTCCGGGACAGTTGAACACTGAAGCTTTCTTT. Amino acids: CASSLRISPGQLNTEAFF.

CDR3 residues: CASSLAPPEYNEQFF. The DNA of the CDR3 is TGTGCCAGCAGCTTAGCTCCCCCAGAGTACAATGAGCAGTTCTTC. The chain joins TRBV7-8 to TRBJ2-1; D remains ambiguous. Per germline, CDR1 SGHVS and CDR2 FQNEAQ. This CDR3 is 15 amino acids long. Trimming took 0 bases from V and 4 from J, leaving 10 bases between them.

The rearrangement joins TRBV15 to TRBJ2-1, with 9 bases matching TRBD1. This CDR3 contains 17 residues. Germline V gene lookup returns CDR1 LNHNV and CDR2 YYDKDF (reference sequence). V lost 2 bases and J lost 8; bases outside the gene matches: 13. The CDR3 spells CATSRFPRDRVRDEQFF. CDR3 nucleotide sequence: TGTGCCACCAGCAGATTTCCCCGGGACAGGGTTAGAGATGAGCAGTTCTTC.

This chain uses TRBV30 with TRBJ1-5; tentatively, D is TRBD1 (5 bases). V lost 3 bases, J lost 4 bases, and 10 bases lay in between. In germline, CDR1 is GTSNPN, CDR2 SVGIG (reference sequence). The CDR3 spans 13 residues. As DNA, the CDR3 is TGTGCCTGGAGCGGGGCCCCTAATCAGCCCCAGCATTTT. It is translated as CAWSGAPNQPQHF.

The V call is TRBV27, the J call TRBJ2-3; 9 positions agree with TRBD2. The CDR3 is made up of 17 amino acids. CDR1 MNHEY and CDR2 SMNVEV come from the germline V gene (reference sequence). The V gene end was trimmed by 3 bases and the J gene end by 1 base; junction bases not matched to a gene: 8. CDR3 in amino acids: CASSFAGLAWGTDTQYF. As DNA, the CDR3 is TGTGCCAGCAGTTTCGCGGGACTAGCATGGGGCACAGATACGCAGTATTTT.

The V and J genes are TRBV6-1 and TRBJ1-4; D not resolved. The CDR3 runs 14 residues. V lost 4 bases and J 3 bases, leaving 9 bases between the germline ends. Germline loops: CDR1 MNHNS, CDR2 SASEGT. The CDR3 here is CASSGHVPNEKLFF. CDR3 coding DNA: TGTGCCAGCAGTGGGCACGTCCCTAATGAAAAACTGTTTTTT.

V gene TRBV2 combines with J gene TRBJ1-1; weak D call: TRBD1 (5 bases). The CDR3 runs 14 residues. Looked up from germline, CDR1 is SNHLY and CDR2 is FYNNEI. Trimming took off 6 bases at V and 4 bases at J, with 15 bases between the two ends. CDR3: CASSSRTGLTEAFF. In DNA form, the CDR3 reads TGTGCCAGCAGCAGCAGAACAGGTCTCACTGAAGCTTTCTTT.

This chain joins TRBV7-3 and TRBJ2-3; D gene unclear. The germline gives CDR1 SGHTA, CDR2 FQGTGA. Trimming stripped 5 bases from V and 4 bases from J, with 16 bases between. The CDR3 consists of 15 residues. DNA of the CDR3: TGTGCCAGCAGCAAGTCCGGGCCCCCACCAGATACGCAGTATTTT. It codes for CASSKSGPPPDTQYF.

The chain couples TRBV11-2 to TRBJ2-1; D gene ambiguous. The CDR3 consists of 14 residues. The V gene lost 5 bases and the J gene lost 9 bases, with 17 bases spanning the gap. The germline V gene has CDR1 SGHAT and CDR2 FQNNGV. The CDR3 is CASSPRAAMGEQFF. The CDR3 coding sequence is TGTGCCAGCAGCCCCCGAGCAGCGATGGGTGAGCAGTTCTTC.

The chain joins TRBV11-2 to TRBJ2-3; D gene ambiguous. The CDR3 is 16 amino acids. Trimming stripped 5 bases from V and 0 bases from J, with 15 bases between. CDR1 and CDR2 from the germline V gene are SGHAT and FQNNGV. The CDR3 is CASSPWVATSTDTQYF. The CDR3 DNA is TGTGCCAGCAGCCCTTGGGTAGCTACTAGCACAGATACGCAGTATTTT.

V and J are TRBV18 and TRBJ2-5, with D unclear. Germline V gene lookup returns CDR1 KGHSH and CDR2 LQKENI. CDR3 length: 14 residues. V lost 2 bases and J 0 bases, leaving 7 bases between the germline ends. The CDR3 loop reads CASSPARYQETQYF. In nucleotides, the CDR3 is TGTGCCAGCTCACCAGCAAGGTACCAAGAGACCCAGTACTTC.

The rearrangement joins TRBV5-1 to TRBJ2-5; D is tentatively TRBD1 or TRBD2 (5 bases each). Trimming stripped 1 base from V and 4 bases from J, with 11 bases between. Germline assignment: CDR1 SGHRS and CDR2 YFSETQ. The CDR3 has 14 amino acids. The CDR3 region is CASSLPSGAETQYF. As DNA, the CDR3 is TGCGCCAGCAGCTTGCCGTCCGGGGCAGAGACCCAGTACTTC.

The rearrangement joins TRBV4-2 to TRBJ1-3; 7 positions match TRBD1. The CDR3 is 16 residues long. Germline lookup yields CDR1 LGHNA and CDR2 YNFKEQ. The V segment lost 4 bases and the J segment 1 base; nucleotides outside the gene matches: 7. CDR3 sequence reads: CASSPGDSSSGNTIYF. The CDR3 region has the DNA TGTGCCAGCAGCCCGGGGGACAGTTCTTCTGGAAACACCATATATTTT.